This TCR beta chain originates from a study of blood T cell repertoires in COVID-19. Across the whole study: COVID-19 samples collected from the United States, Italy and Spain covered acute and convalescent phases.

This CDR3 comprises 14 residues. V shed 0 bases and J shed 4 bases, with 9 bases lying between them. From germline, CDR1 is LGHNA and CDR2 YSLEER. In the authors' workflow: Reference gene primer amplification gave nucleated cell count estimates. Generated by immunoSEQ multiplex PCR, the TCRdb table keeps only in-frame clones and is missing some. V and J calls plus clone size are reproduced from that table; the DNA served to infer D and trimming. The sample yields around 150,000 clones, more than 80% seen once. The gene calls are TRBV4-3 and TRBJ1-1, with a tentative D call TRBD1 (6 bases). Material for sequencing was peripheral blood. The sequence was obtained from a human donor in a cohort sampled during active COVID-19. CDR3 bases: TGCGCCAGCAGCCAAGATCTAGGGGGCACTGAAGCTTTCTTT. This sequence encodes CASSQDLGGTEAFF.